The rows below give T cell receptor beta chains drawn from one sample of a study of blood T cell repertoires in COVID-19. This table comes from immunoSEQ multiplex PCR, and its TCRdb copy is limited to in-frame clones, with some not included. The top ten clones hold 15% to 20% of a sample with roughly 100,000 clones, approximately 72% of them seen once. The material sequenced was peripheral blood. The receptors originated from a woman between 70 and 85 years old with acute or convalescent COVID-19. The conserved cysteine and the conserved F or W are not part of the CDR3 here. D genes are given only for firm matches.

CDR3aa: ASSSTPPSGGRDTQY
j_gene: TRBJ2-3
v_gene: TRBV3-1/TRBV3-2
d_gene: TRBD2

CDR3aa: ASSLLAGNTEAF
j_gene: TRBJ1-1
v_gene: TRBV4-3
d_gene: NA

CDR3aa: ASSGRQSSNQPQH
j_gene: TRBJ1-5
v_gene: TRBV2
d_gene: NA

CDR3aa: ASSPRGGASTDTQY
j_gene: TRBJ2-3
v_gene: TRBV9
d_gene: NA

CDR3aa: ASSQGGYEQY
j_gene: TRBJ2-7
v_gene: TRBV3-1/TRBV3-2
d_gene: NA

CDR3aa: ASSLTRDRGGYGYT
j_gene: TRBJ1-2
v_gene: TRBV27
d_gene: TRBD1

CDR3aa: ASSAAGRQF
j_gene: TRBJ2-1
v_gene: TRBV2
d_gene: NA

CDR3aa: ASSLAGGSNEKLF
j_gene: TRBJ1-4
v_gene: TRBV5-1
d_gene: NA

CDR3aa: ASSLFLDRGATGELF
j_gene: TRBJ2-2
v_gene: TRBV7-9
d_gene: TRBD1

CDR3aa: ASSWTGEGEKLF
j_gene: TRBJ1-4
v_gene: TRBV5-5
d_gene: TRBD1

CDR3aa: ASSSRDTPYGYT
j_gene: TRBJ1-2
v_gene: TRBV19
d_gene: NA

CDR3aa: SAARDSVGWEQY
j_gene: TRBJ2-7
v_gene: TRBV29-1
d_gene: TRBD1

CDR3aa: ASSLDRLLGYT
j_gene: TRBJ1-2
v_gene: TRBV7-2
d_gene: TRBD1

CDR3aa: ASSLGAGSGNTIY
j_gene: TRBJ1-3
v_gene: TRBV5-1
d_gene: NA

CDR3aa: ASRGTGGGIYGYT
j_gene: TRBJ1-2
v_gene: TRBV2
d_gene: TRBD1

CDR3aa: ASSVGSGLFHSPLH
j_gene: TRBJ1-6
v_gene: TRBV9
d_gene: NA

CDR3aa: SAARALRGETQY
j_gene: TRBJ2-5
v_gene: TRBV29-1
d_gene: NA